This T cell receptor beta chain stems from a study of blood T cell repertoires in COVID-19. Across the study: The United States, Italy and Spain supplied acute and convalescent COVID-19 samples. From T cells, B-cell-depleted T cells, or PBMCs came the material, which was cDNA or gDNA.

The CDR3 extends over 15 amino acids. CDR1 and CDR2 (germline): SGHTA, FQGTGA. With V trimmed by 4 bases and J by 7 bases, 6 bases remained unmatched. As processed by the authors: Amplification with reference gene primers provided the estimates of nucleated cell counts. Sequencing used immunoSEQ multiplex PCR; TCRdb keeps in-frame clones, though not all of them. The V and J calls and clone size were taken over from that table, and D and trimming were inferred from the DNA. The sample carries about 27,000 clones, approximately 92% recorded once. This clonotype was sampled from a human donor in a cohort sampled during active COVID-19. Sequencing used peripheral blood. The rearrangement joins TRBV7-3 to TRBJ2-1; 11 bases line up with TRBD2. CDR3 nucleotides: TGTGCCAGCAGCTCTTTAGCGGGGGGGATTAATGAGCAGTTCTTC. Residues: CASSSLAGGINEQFF.